The sequence of this T cell receptor beta chain was determined in a study of OX40 agonist ivuxolimab in advanced cancers. The wider study: While on treatment, patients had intravenous ivuxolimab at 0.01 to 10 mg/kg every 2 weeks. Subjects had a mean age of roughly 57 years, with a range of roughly 20 to 80; about 83% were male.

V was trimmed by 0 bases and J by 4 bases, leaving 15 bases between them. The CDR3 loop spans 16 amino acids. Germline V lookup: CDR1 WSHSY, CDR2 SAAADI. This clone appeared a few times. Its antigen is undetermined. General study points: There was clonal expansion of CD4+ and CD8+ blood T cells by week 6 at 0.1 to 3.0 mg/kg. Normalized T-cell clonal expansion was also low in a subset of nonresponders.

Generated by immunoSEQ multiplex PCR, the TCRdb table keeps only in-frame clones and is missing some. The sample consists of 13,000 to 15,000 clones, approximately 77% of them appearing once. This sequence joins TRBV10-2 and TRBJ1-2; D remains ambiguous. The sequence derives from an adult with an advanced solid tumor such as melanoma, head and neck, liver or kidney cancer. This sample comprised CD4+ or CD8+ T cells sorted from blood, obtained in a trial of the OX40 agonist ivuxolimab. For the CDR3, the DNA is TGCGCCAGCAGTGAGTCGGTGGGCGGATTCCTCTATGGCTACACCTTC. Residues: CASSESVGGFLYGYTF.